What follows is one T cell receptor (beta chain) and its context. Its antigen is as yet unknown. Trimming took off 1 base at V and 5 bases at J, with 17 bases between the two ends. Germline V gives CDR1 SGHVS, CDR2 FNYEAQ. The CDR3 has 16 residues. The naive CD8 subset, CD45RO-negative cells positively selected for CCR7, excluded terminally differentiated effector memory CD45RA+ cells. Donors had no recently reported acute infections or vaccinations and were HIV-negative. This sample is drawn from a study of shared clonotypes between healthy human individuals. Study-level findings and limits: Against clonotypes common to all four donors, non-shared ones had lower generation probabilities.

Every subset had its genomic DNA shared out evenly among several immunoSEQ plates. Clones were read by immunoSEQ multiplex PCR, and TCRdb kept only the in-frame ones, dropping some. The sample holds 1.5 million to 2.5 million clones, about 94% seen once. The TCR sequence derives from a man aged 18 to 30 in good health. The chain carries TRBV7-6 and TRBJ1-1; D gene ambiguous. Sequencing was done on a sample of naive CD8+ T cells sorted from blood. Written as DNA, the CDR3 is TGTGCCAGCAGCTTAGGAGACCTCGCGGGGTGGACTGAAGCTTTCTTT. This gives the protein CASSLGDLAGWTEAFF.